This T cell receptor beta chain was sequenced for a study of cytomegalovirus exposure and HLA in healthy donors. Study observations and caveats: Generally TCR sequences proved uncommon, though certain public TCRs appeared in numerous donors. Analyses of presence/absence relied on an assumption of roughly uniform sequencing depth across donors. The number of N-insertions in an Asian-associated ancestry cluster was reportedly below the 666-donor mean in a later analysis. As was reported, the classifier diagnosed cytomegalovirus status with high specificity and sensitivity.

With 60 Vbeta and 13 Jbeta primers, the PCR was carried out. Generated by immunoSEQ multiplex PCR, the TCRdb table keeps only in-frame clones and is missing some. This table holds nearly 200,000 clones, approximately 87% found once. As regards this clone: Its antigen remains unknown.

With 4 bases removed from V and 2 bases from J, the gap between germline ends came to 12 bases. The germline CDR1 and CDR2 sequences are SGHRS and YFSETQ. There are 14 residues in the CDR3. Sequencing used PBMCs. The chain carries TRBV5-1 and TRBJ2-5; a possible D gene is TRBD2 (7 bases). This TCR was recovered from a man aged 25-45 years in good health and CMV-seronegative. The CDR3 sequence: CASSPAGAQETQYF. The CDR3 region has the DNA TGCGCCAGCAGCCCGGCGGGGGCTCAAGAGACCCAGTACTTC.